Only a few counts were recorded for the clone carrying this T cell receptor (beta chain). Its antigen remains unknown. CDR1 MNHNS and CDR2 SASEGT come from the germline V gene. This CDR3 is 14 amino acids long. With 5 bases removed from V and 5 bases from J, the gap between germline ends came to 15 bases. The sample originates from a study of regulatory T cells in long-lasting Graves disease. Findings and caveats of the study: Under persistent disease, TRBV28, TRBJ1-2 and TRBJ2-5 were used preferentially. Fewer public clonotypes were shared by new patients (roughly 970) than by persistent patients (2,741).

Through Arm-PCR of CDR3 regions and iRepertoire HTBI primers, TCR beta libraries were built. TCRdb re-called the multiplex PCR reads with MiXCR, one entry per CDR3 protein. The sample includes 700,000 or so distinct CDR3 sequences, 25% to 35% of them seen just once. Specified time point: persistent/refractory GD, antithyroid drugs over 5 years with positive TRAb. Construction of the TCR library relied on RNA isolated from PBMCs. Patients all came to the study from an endocrinology department in Xi'an, China. A peripheral blood sample, around 8.5 milliliters in volume, was drawn into EDTA tubes. The specimen was peripheral blood mononuclear cells (PBMCs), collected when the disease was refractory, from a patient treated with antithyroid drugs. This receptor was identified in a female donor with Graves disease. This chain connects TRBV6-1 to TRBJ1-1; TRBD1 might be the D (5 bases). CDR3 bases: TGTGCCAGCAGTCGCACTCGGGGGGAGACTGAAGCTTTCTTT. Residues: CASSRTRGETEAFF.